This T cell receptor (beta chain) was recorded in a study of T cells in Graves' hyperthyroidism and ophthalmopathy. Amplification of TCR beta CDR3 regions was performed using RNA transcripts as template. First-round RT-PCR with HTBI primers amplified the TCR CDR3 region. MiXCR, run by TCRdb on the multiplex PCR reads, gives a single entry per CDR3 protein. The sample records some 300,000 distinct CDR3 sequences, roughly 19% being singletons. Germline-derived CDR1 and CDR2 are KGHSH and LQKENI. The CDR3 has 15 amino acids. The V end was cut by 2 bases, the J end by 2 bases, with 13 bases between. Study-wide results and limits: Ophthalmopathy was distinguished from stable hyperthyroidism by 13 V-J signatures.

For this clonotype: The antigen remains unidentified.

The V call is TRBV18, the J call TRBJ2-7; no firm D call. Sequencing was carried out using blood. The sequence was obtained from a man aged 50 or older with Graves' ophthalmopathy. The CDR3 DNA reads as TGTGCCAGCTCACCAGAGCCAGGTTCCCCCTACGAGCAGTACTTC. It encodes CASSPEPGSPYEQYF.